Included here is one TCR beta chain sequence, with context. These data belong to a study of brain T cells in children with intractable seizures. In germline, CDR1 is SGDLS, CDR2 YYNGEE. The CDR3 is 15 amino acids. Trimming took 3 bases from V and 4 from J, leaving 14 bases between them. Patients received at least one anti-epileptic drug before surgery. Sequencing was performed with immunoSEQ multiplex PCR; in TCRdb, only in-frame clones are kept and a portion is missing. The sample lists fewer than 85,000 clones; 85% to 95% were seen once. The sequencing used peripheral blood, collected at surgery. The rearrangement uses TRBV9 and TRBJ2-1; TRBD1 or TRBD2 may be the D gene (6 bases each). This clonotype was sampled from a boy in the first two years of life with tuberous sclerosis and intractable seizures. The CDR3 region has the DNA TGTGCCAGCAGCGGATCGGGGGCGCTATACAATGAGCAGTTCTTC. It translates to CASSGSGALYNEQFF. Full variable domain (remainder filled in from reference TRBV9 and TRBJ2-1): DSGVTQTPKHLITATGQRVTLRCSPRSGDLSVYWYQQSLDQGLQFLIQYYNGEERAKGNILERFSAQQFPDLHSELNLSSLELGDSALYFCASSGSGALYNEQFFGPGTRLTVL.